The 23 T cell receptor beta chains in this list originate from one sample, sequenced in a study of cytomegalovirus exposure and HLA in healthy donors. TCRdb's table, derived via immunoSEQ multiplex PCR, lists solely in-frame clones and lacks some. The repertoire has 200,000 to 250,000 clones, 80% to 90% of them found once; the top ten carry 2% to 2.5%. The material sequenced was PBMCs. These receptors originate from a woman between 18 and 29 years old in good health and CMV-seropositive.

V gene TRBV11-2 combines with J gene TRBJ2-1, with 9 bases identical to TRBD2. This CDR3 has 15 amino acids. V lost 6 bases and J lost 8; bases outside the gene matches: 11. Per the germline V gene, CDR1 is SGHAT and CDR2 is FQNNGV. CDR3 DNA: TGTGCCAGCAGGGTGGTCGGCGGGAGGGACCATGAGCAGTTCTTC. Protein: CASRVVGGRDHEQFF.

V usage is TRBV18 and J usage is TRBJ2-5; 11 bases line up with TRBD2. Germline CDR1 is KGHSH and CDR2 is LQKENI. CDR3 length: 16 residues. Trimming cost V 0 bases and J 2 bases; bases outside gene matches: 2. The CDR3 DNA reads TGTGCCAGCTCACCACCGGTAGCGGGAGGGCAAGAGACCCAGTACTTC. It is translated as CASSPPVAGGQETQYF.

The gene calls are TRBV7-6 and TRBJ2-1; 12 bases align to TRBD2. Germline CDR1 SGHVS, CDR2 FNYEAQ. This CDR3 contains 17 residues. V gave up 3 bases and J gave up 6 bases; unmatched junction bases: 9. The CDR3 protein is CASSLRLAGARANEQFF. The CDR3 DNA is TGTGCCAGCAGCTTGAGACTAGCGGGAGCGAGGGCCAATGAGCAGTTCTTC.

The chain carries TRBV4-2 and TRBJ1-4, with TRBD1 matching over 7 bases. Germline V gene sequence: CDR1 LGHNA, CDR2 YNFKEQ. Losses at the gene ends were 1 base for V and 6 bases for J; bases not matched to a gene: 8. The CDR3 sequence is 16 residues long. The CDR3 region is CASSQGEDRRDEKLFF. The CDR3 DNA follows: TGTGCCAGCAGCCAAGGAGAGGACAGGAGGGATGAAAAACTGTTTTTT.

The chain recombines TRBV5-4 with TRBJ1-1, with D uncertain. Germline CDR1 SGHNT, CDR2 YYREEE (reference sequence). The germline V and J ends were trimmed by 4 bases and 4 bases, with 11 bases remaining between them. This CDR3 has 13 amino acids. The CDR3 nucleotides are TGTGCCAGCAGCACCCCGGAGGGCACTGAAGCTTTCTTT. It encodes CASSTPEGTEAFF.

The V and J genes are TRBV7-9 and TRBJ2-7; tentative D call: TRBD2 (5 bases). V lost 8 bases and J 3 bases, leaving 14 bases between the germline ends. This CDR3 region has 13 residues. Germline V lookup: CDR1 SEHNR, CDR2 FQNEAQ (reference sequence). The CDR3 spells CASGSWQFYEQYF. As DNA, the CDR3 is TGTGCCAGCGGGAGCTGGCAATTCTACGAGCAGTACTTC.

This sequence joins TRBV20-1 and TRBJ1-1; D is unclear. Germline V gives CDR1 DFQATT, CDR2 SNEGSKA (reference sequence). The CDR3 spans 11 residues. The V and J ends lost 5 bases and 4 bases respectively, with 8 bases between them. The CDR3 reads CSAVRSTEAFF. CDR3 sequence (DNA): TGCAGTGCTGTGAGGAGCACTGAAGCTTTCTTT.

This chain links TRBV19 with TRBJ2-1; 7 bases map to TRBD2. Unmatched junction bases numbered 7, after V lost 8 bases and J lost 0 bases. This CDR3 is built from 15 residues. Germline-derived CDR1 and CDR2 are LNHDA and SQIVND (reference sequence). CDR3 loop: CASRRAGSSYNEQFF. Here the CDR3 DNA reads TGTGCCAGTCGAAGAGCGGGAAGCTCCTACAATGAGCAGTTCTTC.

The chain is built from TRBV27 and TRBJ2-2, with D maybe TRBD2 (6 bases). This CDR3 comprises 13 residues. Germline values: CDR1 MNHEY, CDR2 SMNVEV (reference sequence). V dropped 2 bases and J dropped 6 bases, with 7 bases sitting between them. The CDR3 nucleotides read TGTGCCAGCAGTTTAACGGGAGCCGGGGAGCTGTTTTTT. This encodes CASSLTGAGELFF.

This clone was seen only once. The chain recombines TRBV30 with TRBJ1-2; a possible D gene is TRBD1 (5 bases). Germline V gives CDR1 GTSNPN, CDR2 SVGIG (reference sequence). Trimming took off 2 bases at V and 6 bases at J, with 16 bases between the two ends. This CDR3 has 14 residues. CDR3 region: CAWSWGGSENGYTF. The DNA for the CDR3 is TGTGCCTGGAGTTGGGGGGGGTCGGAAAATGGCTACACCTTC.

The V gene is TRBV27, the J gene TRBJ2-2; 10 nucleotides line up with TRBD1. The CDR3 covers 17 residues. Germline V gives CDR1 MNHEY, CDR2 SMNVEV (reference sequence). V lost 0 bases, J lost 8 bases, and 9 bases stayed unmatched. The CDR3 nucleotides are TGTGCCAGCAGTTTATCCCTGACAGGGGGCCCGATGGGGGAGCTGTTTTTT. It specifies CASSLSLTGGPMGELFF.

The CDR3 bases are TGTGCCAGCAGCGTCGGACAGGACTCCTACGAGCAGTACTTC. Translated, it gives CASSVGQDSYEQYF. This chain connects TRBV4-2 to TRBJ2-7; 7 bases are a match to TRBD1. The CDR3 has 14 amino acids. V was pared by 5 bases and J by 0 bases, with 4 bases of the junction left unmatched. The germline CDR1 and CDR2 sequences are LGHNA and YNFKEQ.

The genes are TRBV10-3 and TRBJ2-1; 14 nucleotides agree with TRBD2. CDR1 is ENHRY and CDR2 is SYGVKD in the germline V gene. V lost 4 bases to trimming and J lost 9 bases; unmatched junction nucleotides: 8. This CDR3 has 16 residues. CDR3 amino acids: CAISGRGLAGVVEQFF. The CDR3 DNA follows: TGTGCCATCAGTGGACGGGGACTAGCGGGAGTGGTTGAGCAGTTCTTC.

This sequence joins TRBV7-9 and TRBJ1-1; tentatively, D is TRBD1 (6 bases). The CDR3 runs to 17 residues. Germline assignment: CDR1 SEHNR and CDR2 FQNEAQ (reference sequence). Trimming cost V 1 base and J 1 base, with 16 bases left between them. In DNA form, the CDR3 reads TGTGCCAGCAGCTTAGTGGGCAGGGGTATAGGGAACACTGAAGCTTTCTTT. Translation gives CASSLVGRGIGNTEAFF.

The rearrangement uses TRBV15 and TRBJ2-2; weak D call: TRBD2 (7 bases). Trimming removed 4 bases from V and 1 base from J, with 16 bases in between. The CDR3 totals 17 residues. Germline CDR1 is LNHNV and CDR2 is YYDKDF (reference sequence). The CDR3 DNA sequence: TGTGCCACCAGCACCCCGGGGGGCACGGAGAACACCGGGGAGCTGTTTTTT. Encoded protein: CATSTPGGTENTGELFF.

The genes are TRBV27 and TRBJ2-7; TRBD1 matches at 8 bases. Germline CDR1 MNHEY, CDR2 SMNVEV (reference sequence). This CDR3 is 16 amino acids long. The J segment lost 5 bases and the V segment lost 2 bases, leaving 11 bases of the junction unmatched. CDR3 nucleotide sequence: TGTGCCAGCAGTTTACTGACCGGGACAGGAGACCACGAGCAGTACTTC. Its protein product is CASSLLTGTGDHEQYF.

CDR3 nucleotides: TGCAGTGCTATGGGGACAGAAGCTTTCTTT. It codes for CSAMGTEAFF. This chain joins TRBV20-1 and TRBJ1-1; the D gene is possibly TRBD1 (6 bases). The CDR3 is made up of 10 amino acids. Trimming stripped 4 bases from V and 8 bases from J, with 8 bases between. Germline CDR1 and CDR2: DFQATT and SNEGSKA (reference sequence).

The V and J genes are TRBV28 and TRBJ2-7; TRBD1 agrees at 9 bases. Germline V CDR1 and CDR2: MDHEN, SYDVKM. After removal of 6 bases from V and 3 bases from J, the junction contained 15 bases not matched to a gene. The CDR3 totals 17 residues. Here the CDR3 DNA reads TGTGCCAGCAGCTCAAGGGACAGGGCAGATGTCCGCTACGAGCAGTACTTC. It codes for CASSSRDRADVRYEQYF.

This sequence joins TRBV18 and TRBJ2-1; 8 bases align to TRBD1. The CDR3 runs 14 residues. Germline loops: CDR1 KGHSH, CDR2 LQKENI. J was trimmed by 7 bases and V by 3 bases; bases with no gene match: 5. CDR3 sequence reads: CASSPLGQVNEQFF. The CDR3 DNA reads TGTGCCAGCTCACCCTTGGGACAGGTTAATGAGCAGTTCTTC.

V usage is TRBV6-5 and J usage is TRBJ2-7; 10 bases are shared with TRBD1. The CDR3 has 13 residues. Germline values: CDR1 MNHEY, CDR2 SVGAGI. Unmatched junction bases numbered 4, after V lost 6 bases and J lost 5 bases. The CDR3 DNA reads TGTGCCAGCAGCCGGGACAGGGGAAACGAGCAGTACTTC. Translated: CASSRDRGNEQYF.

A single count supports this clone. The rearrangement links TRBV7-3 to TRBJ2-3; 7 bases agree with TRBD1. Looked up from germline, CDR1 is SGHTA and CDR2 is FQGTGA. This CDR3 region has 15 residues. Trimming removed 4 bases from V and 2 bases from J; junction bases left unmatched: 6. The CDR3 DNA follows: TGTGCCAGCAGCTACCGACAGGGAATCACAGATACGCAGTATTTT. It yields the protein CASSYRQGITDTQYF.

This clone was seen once. The chain joins TRBV19 to TRBJ2-1, with 9 bases that match TRBD2. The CDR3 consists of 15 residues. CDR1 is LNHDA, CDR2 SQIVND, per germline (reference sequence). V shed 7 bases and J 7 bases; nucleotides not matched to a gene: 11. The CDR3 sequence is CASTVGREGRNEQFF. CDR3 nucleotide sequence: TGTGCCAGTACGGTTGGGCGGGAGGGGAGGAATGAGCAGTTCTTC.

This sequence joins TRBV29-1 and TRBJ1-2; 10 bases fit TRBD1. The CDR3 has 14 residues. CDR1 and CDR2 from the germline V gene are SQVTM and ANQGSEA. J lost 4 bases, V lost 7 bases, and 9 bases had no gene match. CDR3 nucleotides: TGCAGCGCCCGTCGACAGGGGGCGGGCTATGGCTACACCTTC. Protein product: CSARRQGAGYGYTF.